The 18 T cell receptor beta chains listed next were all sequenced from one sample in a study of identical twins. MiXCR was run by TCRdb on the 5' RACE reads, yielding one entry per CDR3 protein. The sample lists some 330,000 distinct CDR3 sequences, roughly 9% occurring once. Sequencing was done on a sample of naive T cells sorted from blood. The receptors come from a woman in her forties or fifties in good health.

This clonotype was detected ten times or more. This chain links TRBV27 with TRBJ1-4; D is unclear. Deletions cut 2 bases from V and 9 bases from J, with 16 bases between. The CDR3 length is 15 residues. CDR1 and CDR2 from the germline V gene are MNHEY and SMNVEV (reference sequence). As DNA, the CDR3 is TGTGCCAGCAGTTTAAGGCAGAATCGAGTGCAAAAACTGTTTTTT. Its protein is CASSLRQNRVQKLFF.

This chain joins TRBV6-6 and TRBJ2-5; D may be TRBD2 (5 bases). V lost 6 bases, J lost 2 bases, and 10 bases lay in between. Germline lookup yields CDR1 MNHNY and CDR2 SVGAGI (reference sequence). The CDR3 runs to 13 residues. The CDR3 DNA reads TGTGCCAGCAGAAGGACTTCACAAGAGACCCAGTACTTC. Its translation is CASRRTSQETQYF.

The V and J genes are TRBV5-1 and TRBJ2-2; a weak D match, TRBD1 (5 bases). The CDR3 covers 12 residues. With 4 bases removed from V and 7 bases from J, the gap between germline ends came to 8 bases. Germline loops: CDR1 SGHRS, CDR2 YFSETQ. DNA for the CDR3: TGCGCCAGCAGCACCAGGGTCGGGGAGCTGTTTTTT. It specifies CASSTRVGELFF. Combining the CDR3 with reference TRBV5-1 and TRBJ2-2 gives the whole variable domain KAGVTQTPRYLIKTRGQQVTLSCSPISGHRSVSWYQQTPGQGLQFLFEYFSETQRNKGNFPGRFSGRQFSNSRSEMNVSTLELGDSALYLCASSTRVGELFFGEGSRLTVL.

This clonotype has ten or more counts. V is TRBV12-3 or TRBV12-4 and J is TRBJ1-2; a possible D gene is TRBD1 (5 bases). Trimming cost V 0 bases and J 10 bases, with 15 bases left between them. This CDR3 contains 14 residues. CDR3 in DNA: TGTGCCAGCAGTTTAGCGGCAGGGAGAGGGGCCTACACCTTC. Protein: CASSLAAGRGAYTF.

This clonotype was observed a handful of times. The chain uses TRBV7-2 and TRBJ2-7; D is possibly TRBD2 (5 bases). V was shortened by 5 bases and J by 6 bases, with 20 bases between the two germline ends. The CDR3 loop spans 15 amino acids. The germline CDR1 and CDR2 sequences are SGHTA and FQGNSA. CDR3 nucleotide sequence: TGTGCCAGCAGCCGTGTGGCGGGCCACCCCCTCGAGCAGTACGTC. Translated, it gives CASSRVAGHPLEQYV.

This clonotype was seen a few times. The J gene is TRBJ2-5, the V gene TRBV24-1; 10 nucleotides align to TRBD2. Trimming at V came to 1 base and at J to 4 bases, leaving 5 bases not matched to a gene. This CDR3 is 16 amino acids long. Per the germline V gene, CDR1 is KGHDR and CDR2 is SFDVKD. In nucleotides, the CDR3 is TGTGCCACCAGTGATTTCGCTAGCGGGGGAGGAGAGACCCAGTACTTC. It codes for CATSDFASGGGETQYF.

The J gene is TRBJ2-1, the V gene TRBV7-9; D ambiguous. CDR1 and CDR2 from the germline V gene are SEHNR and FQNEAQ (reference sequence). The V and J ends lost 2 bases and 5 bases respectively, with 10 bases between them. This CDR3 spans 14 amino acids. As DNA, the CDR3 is TGTGCCAGCAGCTTAAGGCTTCTAGACAATGAGCAGTTCTTC. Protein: CASSLRLLDNEQFF.

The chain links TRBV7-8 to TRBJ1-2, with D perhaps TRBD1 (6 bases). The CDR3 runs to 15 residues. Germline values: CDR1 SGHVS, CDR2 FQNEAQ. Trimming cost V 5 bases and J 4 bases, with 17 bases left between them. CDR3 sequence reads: CASSPGVGVGYGYTF. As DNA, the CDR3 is TGTGCCAGCAGCCCAGGGGTCGGGGTTGGCTATGGCTACACCTTC.

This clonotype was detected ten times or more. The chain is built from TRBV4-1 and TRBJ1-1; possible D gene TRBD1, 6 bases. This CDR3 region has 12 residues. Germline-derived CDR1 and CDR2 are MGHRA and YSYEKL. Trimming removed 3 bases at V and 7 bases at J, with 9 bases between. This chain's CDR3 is CASSQGAVEAFF. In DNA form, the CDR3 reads TGCGCCAGCAGCCAGGGGGCTGTTGAAGCTTTCTTT.

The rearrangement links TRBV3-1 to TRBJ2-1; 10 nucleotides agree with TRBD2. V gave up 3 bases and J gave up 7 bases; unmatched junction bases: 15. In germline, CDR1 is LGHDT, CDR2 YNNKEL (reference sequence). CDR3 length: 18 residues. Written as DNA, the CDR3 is TGTGCCAGCAGCCATTCTAGCGGGAGTCTTACCGACCAGAATGAGCAGTTCTTC. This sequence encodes CASSHSSGSLTDQNEQFF.

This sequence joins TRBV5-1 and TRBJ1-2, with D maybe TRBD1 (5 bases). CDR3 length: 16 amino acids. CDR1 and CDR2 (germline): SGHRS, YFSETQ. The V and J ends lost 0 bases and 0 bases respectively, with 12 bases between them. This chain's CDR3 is CASSLGKGRPNYGYTF. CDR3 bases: TGCGCCAGCAGCTTGGGTAAGGGACGGCCTAACTATGGCTACACCTTC.

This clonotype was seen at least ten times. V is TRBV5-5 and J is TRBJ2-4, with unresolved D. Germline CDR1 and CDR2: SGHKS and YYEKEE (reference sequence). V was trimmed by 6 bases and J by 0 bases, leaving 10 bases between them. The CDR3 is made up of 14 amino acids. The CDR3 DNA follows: TGTGCCAGCATCGATCCCCTAGCCAAAAACATTCAGTACTTC. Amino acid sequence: CASIDPLAKNIQYF.

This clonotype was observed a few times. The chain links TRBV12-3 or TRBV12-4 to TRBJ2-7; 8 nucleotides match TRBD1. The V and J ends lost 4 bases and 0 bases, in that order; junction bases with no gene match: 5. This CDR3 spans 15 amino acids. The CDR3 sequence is CASSSDRGYSYEQYF. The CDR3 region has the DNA TGTGCCAGCAGTTCCGACAGGGGCTACTCCTACGAGCAGTACTTC.

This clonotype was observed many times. The CDR3 DNA sequence: TGTGCCACCAGCGAGGATAGGAGTGTGCAGTTCTTC. This encodes CATSEDRSVQFF. V and J are TRBV24-1 and TRBJ2-1, with unresolved D. This CDR3 comprises 12 residues. Germline lookup yields CDR1 KGHDR and CDR2 SFDVKD. V was shortened by 7 bases and J by 12 bases, with 15 bases between the two germline ends.

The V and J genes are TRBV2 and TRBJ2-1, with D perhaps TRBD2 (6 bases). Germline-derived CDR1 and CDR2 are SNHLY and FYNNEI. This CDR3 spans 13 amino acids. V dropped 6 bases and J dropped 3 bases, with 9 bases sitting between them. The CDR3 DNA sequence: TGTGCCAGCAGCGCGACTAGCTACAATGAGCAGTTCTTC. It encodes CASSATSYNEQFF. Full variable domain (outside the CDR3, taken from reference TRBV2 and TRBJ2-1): EPEVTQTPSHQVTQMGQEVILRCVPISNHLYFYWYRQILGQKVEFLVSFYNNEISEKSEIFDDQFSVERPDGSNFTLKIRSTKLEDSAMYFCASSATSYNEQFFGPGTRLTVL.

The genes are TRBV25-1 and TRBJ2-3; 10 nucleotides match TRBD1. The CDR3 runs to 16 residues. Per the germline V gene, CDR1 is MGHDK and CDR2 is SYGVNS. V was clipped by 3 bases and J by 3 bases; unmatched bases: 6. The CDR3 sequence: CASSDPRDRGTDTQYF. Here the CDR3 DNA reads TGTGCCAGCAGTGATCCCCGGGACAGGGGAACAGATACGCAGTATTTT. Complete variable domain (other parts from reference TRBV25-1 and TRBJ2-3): EADIYQTPRYLVIGTGKKITLECSQTMGHDKMYWYQQDPGMELHLIHYSYGVNSTEKGDLSSESTVSRIRTEHFPLTLESARPSHTSQYLCASSDPRDRGTDTQYFGPGTRLTVL.

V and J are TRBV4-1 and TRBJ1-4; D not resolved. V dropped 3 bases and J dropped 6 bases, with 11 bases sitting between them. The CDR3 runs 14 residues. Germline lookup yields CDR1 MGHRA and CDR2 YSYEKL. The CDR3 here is CASSHRNADEKLFF. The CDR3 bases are TGCGCCAGCAGCCATCGGAATGCGGATGAAAAACTGTTTTTT.

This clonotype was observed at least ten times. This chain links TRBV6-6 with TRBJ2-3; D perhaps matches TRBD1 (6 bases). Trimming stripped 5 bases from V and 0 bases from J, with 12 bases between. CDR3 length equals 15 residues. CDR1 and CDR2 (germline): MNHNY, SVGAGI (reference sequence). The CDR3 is CASSKGVASTDTQYF. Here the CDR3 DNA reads TGTGCCAGCAGTAAGGGGGTAGCTAGCACAGATACGCAGTATTTT.